This passage covers 7 T cell receptor beta chains from one sample sequenced in a study of cytomegalovirus exposure and HLA in healthy donors. Both 60 Vbeta primers and 13 Jbeta primers went into the PCR. Assay: immunoSEQ multiplex PCR; the TCRdb copy retains only in-frame clones and omits some. The sample records about 87,000 clones, 70% to 80% being singletons. The sequenced sample was PBMCs. The receptor set was obtained from a man aged 30-40 years in good health and CMV-seropositive.

The chain links TRBV5-1 to TRBJ2-2; TRBD2 is a possible D gene (6 bases). The CDR3 extends over 15 amino acids. Germline CDR1 SGHRS, CDR2 YFSETQ. The V and J ends lost 4 bases and 8 bases respectively, with 18 bases between them. DNA of the CDR3: TGCGCCAGCAGCCCCGGGGGTCCCCAAGATGGGGAGCTGTTTTTT. The encoded protein is CASSPGGPQDGELFF.

This chain's CDR3 is CASSQAHGRNTGELFF. Here the CDR3 DNA reads TGCGCCAGCAGCCAAGCCCACGGTCGAAACACCGGGGAGCTGTTTTTT. The chain combines TRBV4-1 with TRBJ2-2; D is undetermined. This CDR3 is 16 amino acids long. V lost 1 base and J lost 2, with 11 bases in between. The germline CDR1 and CDR2 sequences are MGHRA and YSYEKL.

The chain recombines TRBV27 with TRBJ1-6, with D perhaps matching TRBD1 (6 bases). CDR3 length equals 15 residues. The germline V gene has CDR1 MNHEY and CDR2 SMNVEV (reference sequence). Trimming left V 7 bases short and J 12 bases short, with 22 bases between. The CDR3 DNA reads TGTGCCAGCACCTTATCGGGGGGGCCTCTTCTACCCCTCCACTTT. Protein product: CASTLSGGPLLPLHF.

The gene calls are TRBV27 and TRBJ2-7; 7 bases fit TRBD2. In germline, CDR1 is MNHEY, CDR2 SMNVEV (reference sequence). The CDR3 spans 17 residues. Trimming took 8 bases from V and 1 from J; bases not matched to a gene: 17. In DNA, the CDR3 is TGTGCCAGCGGTGAGGGGTGGTCTAGCGGACGATCCTACGAGCAGTACTTC. Translated: CASGEGWSSGRSYEQYF.

V is TRBV5-4 and J is TRBJ1-3; D not resolved. The CDR3 covers 14 residues. Trimming left V 7 bases short and J 0 bases short, with 11 bases between. CDR1 is SGHNT, CDR2 YYREEE, per germline (reference sequence). CDR3 coding DNA: TGTGCCAGCGGAGTTCAGAACTCTGGAAACACCATATATTTT. It codes for CASGVQNSGNTIYF. Full variable domain (missing parts from reference TRBV5-4 and TRBJ1-3): ETGVTQSPTHLIKTRGQQVTLRCSSQSGHNTVSWYQQALGQGPQFIFQYYREEENGRGNFPPRFSGLQFPNYSSELNVNALELDDSALYLCASGVQNSGNTIYFGEGSWLTVV.

This chain's CDR3 is CATSRAQTSFETQYF. CDR3 coding DNA: TGTGCCACCAGCAGAGCTCAGACTAGTTTCGAGACCCAGTACTTC. V usage is TRBV15 and J usage is TRBJ2-5, with D tentatively TRBD2 (6 bases). CDR1 is LNHNV, CDR2 YYDKDF, per germline (reference sequence). V lost 1 base and J 5 bases, leaving 14 bases between the germline ends. The CDR3 runs 15 residues.

The rearrangement joins TRBV7-3 to TRBJ2-7; 7 nucleotides line up with TRBD2. The germline gives CDR1 SGHTA, CDR2 FQGTGA. This CDR3 spans 13 amino acids. The V segment lost 0 bases and the J segment 6 bases; nucleotides outside the gene matches: 2. CDR3 amino acids: CASSLTQRGEQYF. CDR3 nucleotide sequence: TGTGCCAGCAGCTTAACTCAGCGGGGCGAGCAGTACTTC.